A selection of T cell receptor beta chains follows, all from one sample in a study of human T cells and chemical hapten exposure. TCRdb passed the RACE reads through MiXCR, listing each CDR3 protein once. This table has under 200,000 distinct CDR3 sequences, around 30% appearing once. The sample was whole blood, taken in connection with sensitization to the hapten diphenylcyclopropenone (DPC). Every receptor here comes from a woman aged 25 to 45 with alopecia areata. Some clones in this sample may be carry-over from other donors' samples. Both conserved end residues are part of each CDR3. The order of the fields is J gene, D gene, V gene, clone size, CDR3 protein, CDR3 DNA. The D gene is left open where the match is weak. A clone size is listed for some rows: how often the clone was seen (once, few, many), or a class if it is expanded.

TRBJ1-5 - TRBV12-3/TRBV12-4 - CASSINTAYSNQPQHF TGTGCCAGCAGCATAAATACAGCTTATAGCAATCAGCCCCAGCATTTT
TRBJ1-3 - TRBV11-2 once CASSPVGGSSGNTIYF TGTGCCAGCAGCCCCGTGGGGGGGAGCTCTGGAAACACCATATATTTT
TRBJ2-7 TRBD1 TRBV20-1 many CSASTGAYEQYF TGCAGTGCTAGCACAGGGGCCTACGAGCAGTACTTC
TRBJ2-2 - TRBV15 - CATSRGSEGAELFF TGTGCCACCAGCAGAGGGTCGGAGGGCGCTGAGCTGTTTTTT
TRBJ1-1 - TRBV7-9 - CASSQHSTEAFF TGTGCCAGCAGCCAACATAGCACTGAAGCTTTCTTT
TRBJ2-3 TRBD1 TRBV5-1 few CASTGQALSDTQYF TGCGCCAGTACAGGACAGGCTCTATCAGATACGCAGTATTTT
TRBJ2-1 TRBD1 TRBV5-1 few CASSLGQGDNNEQFF TGCGCCAGCAGCTTGGGACAGGGAGATAACAATGAGCAGTTCTTC
TRBJ2-1 TRBD1 TRBV19 few CASSLGGTGIYNEQFF TGTGCCAGTAGCCTGGGGGGGACAGGGATCTACAATGAGCAGTTCTTC
TRBJ1-1 TRBD1 TRBV29-1 - CSVDRLQGADTEAFF TGCAGCGTTGACAGACTCCAGGGGGCTGACACTGAAGCTTTCTTC
TRBJ2-2 - TRBV4-1 - CASSQFAGPGNTGELFF TGCGCCAGCAGCCAATTTGCAGGGCCTGGGAACACCGGGGAGCTGTTTTTT
TRBJ1-6 - TRBV28 - CASERLEAPLHF TGTGCCAGCGAGAGGCTGGAGGCACCCCTCCACTTT
TRBJ2-7 - TRBV5-1 - CASSLVSDTYEQYF TGCGCCAGCAGCTTGGTAAGCGATACCTACGAGCAGTACTTC
TRBJ1-4 - TRBV20-1 few CSALDSLNEKLFF TGCAGTGCTTTGGACAGCCTTAATGAAAAACTGTTTTTT
TRBJ1-1 - TRBV10-3 - CAISEPKDGGTEAFF TGTGCCATCAGTGAGCCCAAGGACGGGGGAACTGAAGCTTTCTTT
TRBJ1-2 - TRBV5-1 few CASSLGTNYGYTF TGCGCCAGCAGCTTGGGGACAAACTATGGCTACACCTTC
TRBJ2-4 - TRBV29-1 - CSVEVPGENIQYF TGCAGCGTTGAAGTTCCCGGGGAAAACATTCAGTACTTC
TRBJ1-6 TRBD1 TRBV6-1 few CASSLDRGNSPLHF TGTGCCAGCAGCTTAGACAGGGGGAATTCACCCCTCCACTTT